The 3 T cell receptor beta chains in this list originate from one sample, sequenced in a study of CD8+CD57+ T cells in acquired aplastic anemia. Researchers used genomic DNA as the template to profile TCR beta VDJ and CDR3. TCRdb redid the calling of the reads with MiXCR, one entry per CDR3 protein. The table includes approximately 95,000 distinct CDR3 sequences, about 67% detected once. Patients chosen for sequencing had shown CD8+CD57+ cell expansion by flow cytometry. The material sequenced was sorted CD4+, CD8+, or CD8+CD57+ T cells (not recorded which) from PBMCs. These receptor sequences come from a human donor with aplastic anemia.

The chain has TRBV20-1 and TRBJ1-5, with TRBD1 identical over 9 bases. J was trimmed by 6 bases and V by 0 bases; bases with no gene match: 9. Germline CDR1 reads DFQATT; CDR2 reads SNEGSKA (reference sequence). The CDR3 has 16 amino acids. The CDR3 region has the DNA TGCAGTGCTAGAGATGGGGGACAGGGTCTTGGTCAGCCCCAGCATTTT. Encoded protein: CSARDGGQGLGQPQHF.

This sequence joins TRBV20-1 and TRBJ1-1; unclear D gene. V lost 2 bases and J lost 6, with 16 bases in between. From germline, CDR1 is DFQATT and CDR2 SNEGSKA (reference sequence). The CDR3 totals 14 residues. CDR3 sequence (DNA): TGCAGTGCTAGAACCACGGGGAACAACGCTGAAGCTTTCTTT. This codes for CSARTTGNNAEAFF.

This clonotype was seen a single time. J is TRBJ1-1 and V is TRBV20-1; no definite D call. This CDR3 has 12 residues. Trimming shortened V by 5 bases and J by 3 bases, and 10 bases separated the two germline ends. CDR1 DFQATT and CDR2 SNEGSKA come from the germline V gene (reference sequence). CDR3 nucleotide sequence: TGCAGTGCTCAGGCGGGGTACACTGAAGCTTTCTTT. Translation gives CSAQAGYTEAFF.